The sequence of this TCR beta chain was determined in a study of OX40 agonist ivuxolimab in advanced cancers. About the study: Patients received intravenous ivuxolimab every 2 weeks at 0.01 to 10 mg/kg. Cohort: 80% to 90% men, mean age about 60, aged roughly 20 to 79. Study-level results: CD8+ T cells averaged more expanded clones than CD4+.

CDR1 and CDR2 from the germline V gene are SGHVS and FQNEAQ. The V end lost 5 bases, the J end lost 0 bases, and 11 bases lay between the germline ends. The CDR3 length is 14 residues. Clones were read by immunoSEQ multiplex PCR, and TCRdb kept only the in-frame ones, dropping some. The sample includes 96,000 or so clones, 80% to 95% of them seen just once. As to this clone: The antigen is unknown.

The material was CD4+ or CD8+ T cells sorted from blood, obtained in a trial of the OX40 agonist ivuxolimab. The sequence was obtained from an adult with an advanced solid tumor such as melanoma, head and neck, liver or kidney cancer. The rearrangement joins TRBV7-8 to TRBJ2-7; D not certain. The CDR3 region is CASSALTSSYEQYF. The CDR3 DNA reads TGTGCCAGCAGCGCATTGACCTCCTCCTACGAGCAGTACTTC.